These T cell receptor beta chains were read from a single sample in a study of blood T cell repertoires in COVID-19. Clones were sequenced by immunoSEQ multiplex PCR, and TCRdb holds only the in-frame ones, with some missing. The sample holds about 65,000 clones, about 94% seen once. Specimen: peripheral blood. Receptors were obtained from a man aged 65 to 85 with active COVID-19. Each CDR3 is given with its conserved first and last residue. The D gene is left open where the match is weak. A row's size may be missing; if present it is once, few, many or a size class.

TGTGCCACCAGTGATTTGGCGTCTCAAGATACGCAGTATTTT	CATSDLASQDTQYF	TRBJ2-3	.	.	TRBV24-1
TGCGCCAGCAGCCAAAATAGTGACAGCTACTATGGCTACACCTTC	CASSQNSDSYYGYTF	TRBJ1-2	.	.	TRBV4-1
TGTGCCAGCAGCTTAGTGGGACAGAGAGCGAGCGGGGAGCTGTTTTTT	CASSLVGQRASGELFF	TRBJ2-2	TRBD1	.	TRBV11-2
TGTGCCAGCAGCTCCGGACTAGCGGGGGGCACAGATACGCAGTATTTT	CASSSGLAGGTDTQYF	TRBJ2-3	TRBD2	.	TRBV11-3
TGTGCCAGCAGCTCGCGGGCCACCGGGGGGCTTAGCACAGATACGCAGTATTTT	CASSSRATGGLSTDTQYF	TRBJ2-3	.	.	TRBV7-3
TGTGCCAGCAGCCCCCGGGTAGGCTCGGGGACCCAGTACTTC	CASSPRVGSGTQYF	TRBJ2-5	.	.	TRBV7-3
TGTGCCATCAGGGTGGCCCCTGTTTCTTATGGCTACACCTTC	CAIRVAPVSYGYTF	TRBJ1-2	.	once	TRBV10-3
TGTGCCAGCTCACCACCGGGGCGACAGGGCACCCTTTCTGGAAACACCATATATTTT	CASSPPGRQGTLSGNTIYF	TRBJ1-3	TRBD1	.	TRBV18
TGCGCCAGCAGTCCGCTGGGACAGATGAACTATGGCTACACCTTC	CASSPLGQMNYGYTF	TRBJ1-2	TRBD1	once	TRBV5-1
TGTGCCAGCAGCCCTCGGAGGGGCGACACCGGGGAGCTGTTTTTT	CASSPRRGDTGELFF	TRBJ2-2	.	.	TRBV6-6
TGTGCCAGTAGTATTACAGGGGGCGGGCAGCCCCAGCATTTT	CASSITGGGQPQHF	TRBJ1-5	TRBD1	.	TRBV19
TGTGCCAGCAGCCACCCGACGGGACAGGGAATAAACTACAATGAGCAGTTCTTC	CASSHPTGQGINYNEQFF	TRBJ2-1	TRBD1	.	TRBV6-2/TRBV6-3
TGTGCCAGTAGTCCCCCGCAGAGGGTGACTGAAGCTTTCTTT	CASSPPQRVTEAFF	TRBJ1-1	.	.	TRBV19
TGTGCCAGCAGCTTAGTGAGCGGGGGGGAGACCCAGTACTTC	CASSLVSGGETQYF	TRBJ2-5	TRBD2	.	TRBV7-9
TGTGCCAGCAGCTTGGACAGGGGCACAGATACGCAGTATTTT	CASSLDRGTDTQYF	TRBJ2-3	.	.	TRBV5-8
TGCAGTGCAGAGACAGGGACCACGCAGTATTTT	CSAETGTTQYF	TRBJ2-3	TRBD1	.	TRBV20-1